This T cell receptor beta chain was recovered during a study of blood T cell repertoires in COVID-19 (dated by TCRdb to 2019 to 2021). With regard to the full study: The collaborator samples originated in the United States, Italy and Spain and spanned the acute and convalescent phases of COVID-19. The material from the prospective study consisted of cDNA or gDNA derived from T cells, B-cell-depleted T cells, or PBMCs. Deeply sampled blood TCRbeta repertoires from subjects exposed to, actively infected with, or recovered from COVID-19 were included in the dataset. The repertoires were released in a freely available public database meant as a resource for research on the immune response to SARS-CoV-2. Samples were obtained from the ongoing ImmuneRACE study (first 160 participants) and from 1,000 to 1,500 subjects provided by 6 global collaborators. Nearly every sample came with metadata listing a de-identified subject ID, COVID-19 status, age in years and sex. Where HLA class I and class II types were available, the types were taken from metadata supplied by the sample provider, not from assay-based typing.

Participants in the prospective study were enrolled through a virtual design, were aged about 18 to 90 years, and lived in about 25 United States geographic areas. To assign participants to cohorts, the prospective study relied on clinical history that participants themselves reported in a screening survey and a study questionnaire. In the prospective study, whole blood, serum and a nasopharyngeal or oropharyngeal swab were collected from each participant by mobile phlebotomists. Over an approximately 2-month period, participants in the prospective study had the option of providing additional blood draws and questionnaires. Blood samples from the prospective study were shipped frozen or at room temperature prior to DNA extraction. Trimming leaves V shorter by 4 bases and J shorter by 4 bases, with the junction holding 1 base beyond the gene matches. According to the germline V gene, CDR1 reads SQVTM and CDR2 reads ANQGSEA. The CDR3 runs 12 residues from the cysteine to the phenylalanine. Only the CDR3 portion is preserved as DNA: 36 bases, with reading frame beginning at the first base.

TCRbeta CDR3 regions were amplified from genomic DNA by means of the immunoSEQ Assay, a bias-controlled multiplex PCR. From the authors' description of their analysis: Nucleated cell counts per sample were estimated from amplification of reference gene primers within the assay. To quantify the absolute abundance of each unique TCRbeta CDR3 rearrangement, sequence reads were collapsed and filtered. For each sample, productive Simpson clonality was calculated by taking the square root of Simpson's diversity index across productive rearrangements. TCRdb limited this immuneACCESS table to in-frame rearrangements with V and J called. A share of clones is missing; checked studies link under half to unresolved V genes, and the rest is unexplained. V and J calls and clone size follow that table, whereas D and trimming were derived from the DNA. The sample table contains some 62,000 clones; only one count was recorded for more than 80% of them. The top ten hold 3.5% to 4% of the sample.

Summary of the overall study and its limitations: The amount of clinical and demographic metadata varied by source and participant and was provided uncurated.

A remark on this clone: No antigen is known for it. No quality values exist for individual bases; no much larger clone is one base distant.

Sequencing input: PBMCs or T cells enriched from blood (not recorded which). The V gene is TRBV29-1 and the J gene is TRBJ1-3, and 7 bases in between align with TRBD1. This sequence was found in a woman between 35 and 50 years old with acute COVID-19. CDR3 reads: CSVATGGNTIYF. The DNA sequence is TGCAGCGTTGCGACAGGGGGAAACACCATATATTTT.